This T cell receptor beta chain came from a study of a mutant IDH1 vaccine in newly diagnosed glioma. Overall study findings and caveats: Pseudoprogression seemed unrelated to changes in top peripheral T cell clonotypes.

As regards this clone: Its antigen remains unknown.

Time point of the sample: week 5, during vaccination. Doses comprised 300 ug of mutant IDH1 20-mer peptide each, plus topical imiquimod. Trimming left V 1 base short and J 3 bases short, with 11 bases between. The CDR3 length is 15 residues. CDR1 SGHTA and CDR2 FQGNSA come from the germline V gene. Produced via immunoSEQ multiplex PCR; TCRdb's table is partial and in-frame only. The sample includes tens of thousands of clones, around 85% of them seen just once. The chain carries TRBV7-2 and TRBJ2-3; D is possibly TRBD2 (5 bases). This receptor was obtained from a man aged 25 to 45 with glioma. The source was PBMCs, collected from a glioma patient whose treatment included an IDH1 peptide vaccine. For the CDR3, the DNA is TGTGCCAGCAGCTTAGTCGTTAGCGAGACAGATACGCAGTATTTT. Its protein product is CASSLVVSETDTQYF.